The present T cell receptor beta chain was sequenced within a study of T-cell memory formation after mild COVID-19. Turning to the study itself: Clusters were largely donor specific. Study-wide results and caveats: Contracting clones localized mainly to CM and EM when CD4+ and mainly to EMRA when CD8+. Memory cells collected pre-infection included some clones that later responded, suggesting cross-reactive memory joined. There was a balanced CD4/CD8 profile in clones contracting day 15 to 85, and later expanders leaned CD4+.

This CDR3 has 12 residues. Germline V gene lookup returns CDR1 SGHVS and CDR2 FQNEAQ. V was trimmed by 2 bases and J by 3 bases, leaving 4 bases between them. As regards this clonotype: Its cognate antigen is unknown.

Via MiXCR, TCRdb re-called the 5' RACE reads, giving one row per CDR3 protein. The repertoire holds some 150,000 distinct CDR3 sequences, with about a fifth as singletons. The sequenced sample was PBMCs or a T cell subset sorted from them (not recorded which). The receptor was isolated from an adult woman who had mild COVID-19 (a few samples of this study predate the infection). Cell type and time point are not known. The chain is built from TRBV7-8 and TRBJ1-1; D unresolved. CDR3 nucleotide sequence: TGTGCCAGCAGCTTATCCCACACTGAAGCTTTCTTT. Amino acid sequence: CASSLSHTEAFF.